This T cell receptor (beta chain) was recovered during a study of blood T cell repertoires in COVID-19. The CDR3 has 15 residues. The V gene lost 3 bases and the J gene lost 8 bases, with 15 bases spanning the gap. CDR1 is SGHRS and CDR2 is YFSETQ in the germline V gene. Profiling relied on immunoSEQ multiplex PCR, and the TCRdb table lists in-frame clones only, not all of them. The sample lists 90,000 or so clones; 80% to 95% were seen once. The rearrangement uses TRBV5-1 and TRBJ1-6, with D maybe TRBD1 (6 bases). Sequencing was performed on peripheral blood. The sequence came from a man aged 18 to 29 with COVID-19, enrolled during active disease. DNA of the CDR3: TGCGCCAGCAGCTGGAGAGGGGGAGAGGATTCACCCCTCCACTTT. It translates to CASSWRGGEDSPLHF. Filled out from reference TRBV5-1 and TRBJ1-6, the complete variable domain reads KAGVTQTPRYLIKTRGQQVTLSCSPISGHRSVSWYQQTPGQGLQFLFEYFSETQRNKGNFPGRFSGRQFSNSRSEMNVSTLELGDSALYLCASSWRGGEDSPLHFGNGTRLTVT.